The TCR beta chain under discussion was sequenced for a study of T cell clones after liver transplantation. Study-wide background: HCV positivity affected three of eight recipients; the rest lacked autoimmune or viral indications.

V was pared by 2 bases and J by 0 bases, with 4 bases between. Germline assignment: CDR1 ENHRY and CDR2 SYGVKD. CDR3 length: 13 residues. Overall study results and limits: Migration into the graft, not deletion, may explain lost graft donor-reactive T cells.

The assay was immunoSEQ multiplex PCR, and TCRdb's table has in-frame clones only and misses some. The data show tens of thousands of clones, around 92% seen once. Regarding this clone: Its target is unknown.

This TCR was recovered from a human patient who received a liver transplant. These T cells may partly come from the graft donor. The chain employs TRBV10-3 and TRBJ1-1; D not certain. Source: CD4+ T cells from blood, taken less than 27 months after liver transplant. The CDR3 coding sequence is TGTGCCATCAGTGAGGGGGTGAACACTGAAGCTTTCTTT. Its translation: CAISEGVNTEAFF.